A single sample is the source of the 16 T cell receptor beta chains below, sequenced in a study of radiotherapy plus CTLA-4 blockade in lung cancer. Assay: immunoSEQ multiplex PCR; the TCRdb copy retains only in-frame clones and omits some. The repertoire holds some 78,000 clones, around 86% seen once, with roughly 0.95% in the top ten. The source material was peripheral blood, sampled from a patient treated with radiotherapy plus ipilimumab. The receptor source for this set is a human donor with non-small cell lung cancer who had stable disease on radiotherapy plus ipilimumab.

The V and J genes are TRBV5-8 and TRBJ1-1; D is unresolved. Deletions cut 0 bases from V and 7 bases from J, with 7 bases between. Germline-derived CDR1 and CDR2 are SGHTS and YDEGEE. This CDR3 has 12 residues. The CDR3 here is CASSLGFGEAFF. CDR3 coding DNA: TGTGCCAGCAGCTTGGGATTCGGTGAAGCTTTCTTT.

The rearrangement joins TRBV15 to TRBJ1-4; D possibly corresponds to TRBD1 (5 bases). The CDR3 sequence is 13 residues long. The germline CDR1 and CDR2 sequences are LNHNV and YYDKDF (reference sequence). With 3 bases removed from V and 12 bases from J, the gap between germline ends came to 14 bases. CDR3 amino acids: CATSSRTGGELFF. CDR3 in DNA: TGTGCCACCAGCAGTCGGACCGGGGGGGAACTGTTTTTT.

The gene calls are TRBV5-4 and TRBJ1-2; D uncertain. Germline assignment: CDR1 SGHNT and CDR2 YYREEE (reference sequence). V was pared by 1 base and J by 5 bases, with 9 bases between. This CDR3 contains 13 residues. CDR3 amino acids: CASSLTTVYGYTF. The CDR3 DNA sequence: TGTGCCAGCAGCTTGACAACAGTTTATGGCTACACCTTC.

The rearrangement links TRBV23-1 to TRBJ1-1; tentative D call: TRBD1 (5 bases). TRBV23-1 has ORF status, its function being uncertain. This CDR3 has 16 amino acids. V lost 0 bases to trimming and J lost 3 bases, with 14 bases between them. The CDR3 DNA is TGCGCCAGCAGTCAATCGATGGACAATAGGGACACTGAAGCTTTCTTT. Its translation: CASSQSMDNRDTEAFF.

In this sample, this clone turned up a few times. The chain has TRBV5-4 and TRBJ2-1; D unclear. Trimming shortened V by 6 bases and J by 7 bases, and 17 bases separated the two germline ends. The CDR3 consists of 14 residues. The germline gives CDR1 SGHNT, CDR2 YYREEE (reference sequence). In DNA, the CDR3 is TGTGCCAGCAACCTAGGTAGCTTTTGGAATGAGCAGTTCTTC. Residues: CASNLGSFWNEQFF.

This clone was seen just once. The gene calls are TRBV5-1 and TRBJ2-5; 10 bases fit TRBD1. CDR1 is SGHRS and CDR2 is YFSETQ in the germline V gene. Trimming cost V 4 bases and J 3 bases; bases outside gene matches: 3. The CDR3 is 14 amino acids. This CDR3 reads CASSPDRGKETQYF. The DNA for the CDR3 is TGCGCCAGCAGCCCGGACAGGGGGAAAGAGACCCAGTACTTC.

The chain carries TRBV6-6 and TRBJ1-5, with D possibly being TRBD1 (5 bases). This CDR3 spans 14 amino acids. V was pared by 0 bases and J by 4 bases, with 7 bases between. Germline-derived CDR1 and CDR2 are MNHNY and SVGAGI (reference sequence). CDR3 DNA: TGTGCCAGCAGTTACTCTGGGGGAAATCAGCCCCAGCATTTT. This encodes CASSYSGGNQPQHF.

The V and J genes are TRBV10-1 and TRBJ2-1, with D perhaps matching TRBD1 (6 bases). The CDR3 extends over 15 amino acids. The V gene lost 4 bases and the J gene lost 5 bases, with 15 bases spanning the gap. Looked up from germline, CDR1 is WNHNN and CDR2 is SYGVQD (reference sequence). DNA of the CDR3: TGCGCCAGCAGTGCGTCGGGACACGAAAACAATGAGCAGTTCTTC. Protein product: CASSASGHENNEQFF.

This chain uses TRBV5-5 with TRBJ2-1; 9 bases map to TRBD1. This CDR3 spans 15 amino acids. The V gene end was trimmed by 4 bases and the J gene end by 5 bases; junction bases not matched to a gene: 7. Looked up from germline, CDR1 is SGHKS and CDR2 is YYEKEE (reference sequence). The CDR3 bases are TGTGCCAGCAGCCCGGGACAGGGAGTAGACAATGAGCAGTTCTTC. Its protein product is CASSPGQGVDNEQFF. Using reference TRBV5-5 and TRBJ2-1 for the parts outside the CDR3, the full variable domain is DAGVTQSPTHLIKTRGQQVTLRCSPISGHKSVSWYQQVLGQGPQFIFQYYEKEERGRGNFPDRFSARQFPNYSSELNVNALLLGDSALYLCASSPGQGVDNEQFFGPGTRLTVL.

The chain joins TRBV27 to TRBJ2-3, with a weak D call TRBD2 (7 bases). The germline V gene has CDR1 MNHEY and CDR2 SMNVEV (reference sequence). CDR3 length: 16 residues. Trimming took off 3 bases at V and 8 bases at J, with 21 bases between the two ends. The CDR3 nucleotides read TGTGCCAGCAGTTTGAGGACGGGGGGCCCACATGGTACGCAGTATTTT. As protein: CASSLRTGGPHGTQYF.

The rearrangement links TRBV27 to TRBJ2-3, with D hard to call. The CDR3 runs 15 residues. CDR1 is MNHEY, CDR2 SMNVEV, per germline (reference sequence). V dropped 2 bases and J dropped 3 bases, with 12 bases sitting between them. The CDR3 DNA reads as TGTGCCAGCAGTTTACAGTCCAACCCAACAGATACGCAGTATTTT. It translates to CASSLQSNPTDTQYF.

The rearrangement links TRBV28 to TRBJ2-7; D is uncertain. Germline assignment: CDR1 MDHEN and CDR2 SYDVKM. The CDR3 is made up of 11 amino acids. V lost 7 bases and J 3 bases, leaving 7 bases between the germline ends. CDR3 coding DNA: TGTGCCAGCATGGGCAGCTACGAGCAGTACTTC. Translating gives CASMGSYEQYF.

V and J are TRBV19 and TRBJ2-7; D gene unclear. The germline V gene encodes CDR1 LNHDA and CDR2 SQIVND (reference sequence). This CDR3 comprises 14 residues. Trimming removed 2 bases at V and 2 bases at J, with 10 bases between. DNA for the CDR3: TGTGCCAGTAGTATATCCTTCAGAACCTACGAGCAGTACTTC. Its translation: CASSISFRTYEQYF.

V and J are TRBV27 and TRBJ1-1; TRBD1 might be the D (6 bases). The germline V gene has CDR1 MNHEY and CDR2 SMNVEV (reference sequence). The CDR3 has 17 residues. V was trimmed by 2 bases and J by 1 base, leaving 17 bases between them. The CDR3 nucleotides read TGTGCCAGCAGTTTACATCCGGGGGGGGCCAAGAACACTGAAGCTTTCTTT. Amino acids: CASSLHPGGAKNTEAFF.

The J gene is TRBJ1-2, the V gene TRBV9, with no clear D. Germline assignment: CDR1 SGDLS and CDR2 YYNGEE. V was shortened by 3 bases and J by 1 base, with 7 bases between the two germline ends. CDR3 length: 13 residues. CDR3 sequence reads: CASSGWSNYGYTF. CDR3 coding DNA: TGTGCCAGCAGCGGGTGGAGTAACTATGGCTACACCTTC.

V usage is TRBV10-3 and J usage is TRBJ2-2, with D possibly being TRBD2 (6 bases). The CDR3 sequence is 15 residues long. Germline V gene sequence: CDR1 ENHRY, CDR2 SYGVKD. V lost 4 bases and J 2 bases, leaving 11 bases between the germline ends. The chain's CDR3 is CAISAPGLNTGELFF. The CDR3 DNA is TGTGCCATCAGTGCACCGGGACTTAACACCGGGGAGCTGTTTTTT.